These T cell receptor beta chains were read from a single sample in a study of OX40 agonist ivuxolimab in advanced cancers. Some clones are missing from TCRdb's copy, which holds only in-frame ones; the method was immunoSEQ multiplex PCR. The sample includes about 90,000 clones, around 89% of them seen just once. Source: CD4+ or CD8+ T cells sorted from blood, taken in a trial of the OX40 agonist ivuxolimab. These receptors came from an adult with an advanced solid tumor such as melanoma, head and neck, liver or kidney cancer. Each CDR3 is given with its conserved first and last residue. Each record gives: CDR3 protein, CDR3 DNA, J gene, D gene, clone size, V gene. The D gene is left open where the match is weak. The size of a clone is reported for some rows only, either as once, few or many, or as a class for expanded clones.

CASNEAVGTDTQYF	TGTGCCAGCAATGAAGCAGTCGGGACAGATACGCAGTATTTT	TRBJ2-3	.	.	TRBV28
CASSLARQGSSSILYEQYF	TGTGCCAGCAGCTTAGCCCGACAGGGGAGCTCCTCTATCCTCTACGAGCAGTACTTC	TRBJ2-7	TRBD1	.	TRBV7-9
CASSGVNSPLHF	TGTGCCAGCAGCGGGGTTAATTCACCCCTCCACTTT	TRBJ1-6	.	once	TRBV2
CASSLAGRGVSEQFF	TGCGCCAGCAGCTTGGCCGGTCGGGGGGTTAGCGAGCAGTTCTTC	TRBJ2-1	TRBD2	.	TRBV5-1
CASSPLDRGYEQYF	TGTGCCAGCAGCCCGCTGGACAGGGGCTACGAGCAGTACTTC	TRBJ2-7	TRBD1	.	TRBV7-2
CASSEAGDTYEQYF	TGTGCCAGCTCTGAAGCGGGAGACACCTACGAGCAGTACTTC	TRBJ2-7	TRBD2	.	TRBV19
CASSPTRGGTHNEQFF	TGTGCCAGCTCACCAACCCGCGGGGGGACCCACAATGAGCAGTTCTTC	TRBJ2-1	TRBD2	.	TRBV18
CASSLAGSSGNTIYF	TGCGCCAGCAGCTTGGCAGGTTCTTCTGGAAACACCATATATTTT	TRBJ1-3	.	.	TRBV5-1
CASSPKREGPYEQYF	TGTGCCAGCAGTCCTAAGCGGGAGGGGCCCTACGAGCAGTACTTC	TRBJ2-7	TRBD2	.	TRBV6-6
CASSLTSLWTQYF	TGTGCCAGCAGTCTTACTAGCCTATGGACCCAGTACTTC	TRBJ2-5	.	.	TRBV6-1
CASSLHGRGNQPQHF	TGTGCCAGCAGCCTTCACGGCAGGGGCAATCAGCCCCAGCATTTT	TRBJ1-5	.	few	TRBV7-9
CASNDGPSTDTQYF	TGTGCCAGTAACGACGGACCTAGCACAGATACGCAGTATTTT	TRBJ2-3	.	.	TRBV19
CASSRGLAGGNYEQYF	TGTGCCAGCAGTAGGGGACTAGCGGGAGGGAACTACGAGCAGTACTTC	TRBJ2-7	TRBD2	once	TRBV2
CATPDRGQETQYF	TGTGCCACCCCGGACAGGGGGCAGGAGACCCAGTACTTC	TRBJ2-5	TRBD1	.	TRBV2
CASSQERLAGAGEQYF	TGCGCCAGCAGCCAAGAAAGACTAGCGGGAGCGGGAGAGCAGTACTTC	TRBJ2-7	TRBD2	.	TRBV4-1
CASSQELVTVGEKLFF	TGTGCCAGCAGCCAAGAGTTAGTGACAGTGGGTGAAAAACTGTTTTTT	TRBJ1-4	.	.	TRBV4-2
CASSGNAGRDTQYF	TGCGCCAGCAGCGGAAACGCAGGAAGGGATACGCAGTATTTT	TRBJ2-3	.	.	TRBV5-1
CASQLGGDQPQHF	TGTGCCAGCCAACTGGGGGGGGATCAGCCCCAGCATTTT	TRBJ1-5	.	.	TRBV6-1
CASSWDGTYEQYF	TGTGCCAGCAGTTGGGACGGGACCTACGAGCAGTACTTC	TRBJ2-7	.	.	TRBV6-6
CASTQPSTGEAFF	TGTGCCAGCACCCAACCGTCGACAGGGGAAGCTTTCTTT	TRBJ1-1	TRBD1	.	TRBV6-5
CASSILGLFYGYTF	TGTGCCAGTAGTATTTTGGGCCTCTTCTATGGCTACACCTTC	TRBJ1-2	.	.	TRBV19
CASSPLGLGANTGELFF	TGTGCCAGCAGCCCGCTCGGACTCGGCGCGAACACCGGGGAGCTGTTTTTT	TRBJ2-2	.	.	TRBV7-9
CASSWVPGGTDTQYF	TGTGCCAGCAGCTGGGTCCCTGGGGGCACAGATACGCAGTATTTT	TRBJ2-3	.	.	TRBV7-9